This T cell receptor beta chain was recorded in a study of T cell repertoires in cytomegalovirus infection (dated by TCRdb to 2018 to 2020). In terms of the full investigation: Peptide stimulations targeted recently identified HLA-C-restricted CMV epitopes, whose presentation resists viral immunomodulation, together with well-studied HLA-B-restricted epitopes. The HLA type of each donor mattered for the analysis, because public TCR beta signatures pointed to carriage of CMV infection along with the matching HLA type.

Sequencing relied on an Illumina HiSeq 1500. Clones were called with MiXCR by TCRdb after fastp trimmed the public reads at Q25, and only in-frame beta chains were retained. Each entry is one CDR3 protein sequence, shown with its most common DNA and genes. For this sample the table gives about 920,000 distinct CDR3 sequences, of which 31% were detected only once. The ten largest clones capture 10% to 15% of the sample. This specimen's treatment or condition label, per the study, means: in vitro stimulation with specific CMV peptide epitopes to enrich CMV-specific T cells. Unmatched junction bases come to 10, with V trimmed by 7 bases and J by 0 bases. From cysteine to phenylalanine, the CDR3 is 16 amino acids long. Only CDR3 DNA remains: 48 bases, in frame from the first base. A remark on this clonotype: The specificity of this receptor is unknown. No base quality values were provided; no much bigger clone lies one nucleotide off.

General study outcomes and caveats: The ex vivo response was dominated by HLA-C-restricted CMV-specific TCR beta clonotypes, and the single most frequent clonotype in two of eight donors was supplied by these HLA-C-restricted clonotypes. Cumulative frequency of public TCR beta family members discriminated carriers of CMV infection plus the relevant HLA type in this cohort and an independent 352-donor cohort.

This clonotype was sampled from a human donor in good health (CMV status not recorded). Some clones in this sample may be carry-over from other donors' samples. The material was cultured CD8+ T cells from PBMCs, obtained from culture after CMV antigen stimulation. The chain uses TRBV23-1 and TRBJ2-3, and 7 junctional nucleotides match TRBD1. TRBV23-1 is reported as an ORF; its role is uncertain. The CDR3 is CASTQRDSVSTDTQYF. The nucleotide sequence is TGCGCCAGCACCCAAAGGGACAGTGTTAGCACAGATACGCAGTATTTT.